The clone carrying this T cell receptor (beta chain) was observed a few times. Antigen unknown. Produced via immunoSEQ multiplex PCR; TCRdb's table is partial and in-frame only. Of about 9,900 clones in the sample, roughly 62% are singletons; the top ten hold about 15%. The germline gives CDR1 KGHSH, CDR2 LQKENI. The CDR3 length is 12 residues. The V and J ends lost 4 bases and 8 bases respectively, with 11 bases between them. The sample is drawn from a study of CD4+ T cells in melanoma. Whole-study findings and limits: CD8+ T cell, macrophage and B cell function reportedly correlated with neoantigen-specific CD4+ T cells. Reportedly, melanoma neoantigen-specific CD4+ T cells showed varied differentiation states.

The chain links TRBV18 to TRBJ1-2, with D possibly being TRBD1 (6 bases). The sample consisted of cells from a culture (not recorded whether cultured in vitro). This sequence was found in a human donor with melanoma. The CDR3 sequence is CASSRTEGGYTF. For the CDR3, the DNA is TGTGCCAGCTCACGGACAGAGGGAGGCTACACCTTC.